The rows below give T cell receptor beta chains drawn from one sample of a study of OX40 agonist ivuxolimab in advanced cancers. The protocol was immunoSEQ multiplex PCR, while the TCRdb copy is restricted to in-frame clones and leaves out a portion. The data hold around 150,000 clones, with approximately 94% observed a single time. Sequencing was performed on CD4+ or CD8+ T cells sorted from blood, taken in a trial of the OX40 agonist ivuxolimab. These receptors were taken from an adult with an advanced solid tumor such as melanoma, head and neck, liver or kidney cancer. Both conserved end residues are trimmed from each CDR3. The order of the fields is clone size, CDR3 length, J gene, V gene, CDR3 protein. Expanded clones get a size class; other rows say once, few or many, or leave the size out.

clone size: NA; CDR3 length: 11; J gene: TRBJ2-4; V gene: TRBV6-1; CDR3 protein: ASSEGGNIIQY
clone size: NA; CDR3 length: 13; J gene: TRBJ2-3; V gene: TRBV5-1; CDR3 protein: ASSFRPEGADTQY
clone size: NA; CDR3 length: 12; J gene: TRBJ1-5; V gene: TRBV11-2; CDR3 protein: ASSQTGGDQPQH
clone size: NA; CDR3 length: 11; J gene: TRBJ1-3; V gene: TRBV6-5; CDR3 protein: ASMTGGGNTIY
clone size: NA; CDR3 length: 10; J gene: TRBJ2-1; V gene: TRBV11-1; CDR3 protein: ASGRGYNEQF
clone size: NA; CDR3 length: 11; J gene: TRBJ1-5; V gene: TRBV29-1; CDR3 protein: SVVQQGDQPQH
clone size: NA; CDR3 length: 14; J gene: TRBJ2-7; V gene: TRBV5-1; CDR3 protein: ASSLEAGASSYEQY
clone size: few; CDR3 length: 15; J gene: TRBJ1-6; V gene: TRBV7-8; CDR3 protein: ASSLRPRGSYNSPLH
clone size: NA; CDR3 length: 16; J gene: TRBJ1-6; V gene: TRBV7-9; CDR3 protein: ASSLVGKGARGVSPLH
clone size: NA; CDR3 length: 11; J gene: TRBJ2-5; V gene: TRBV13; CDR3 protein: ASSPTSRKTQY
clone size: once; CDR3 length: 13; J gene: TRBJ2-7; V gene: TRBV10-2; CDR3 protein: ASSESSGAAYEQY
clone size: NA; CDR3 length: 11; J gene: TRBJ2-7; V gene: TRBV4-2; CDR3 protein: ASSQAKGYEQY
clone size: once; CDR3 length: 13; J gene: TRBJ2-7; V gene: TRBV27; CDR3 protein: ASSSPGTSSYEQY
clone size: NA; CDR3 length: 13; J gene: TRBJ1-2; V gene: TRBV7-9; CDR3 protein: ASSWTGTGNYGYT
clone size: NA; CDR3 length: 15; J gene: TRBJ1-5; V gene: TRBV19; CDR3 protein: ASSIHRRQFRNQPQH
clone size: few; CDR3 length: 14; J gene: TRBJ2-7; V gene: TRBV5-6; CDR3 protein: ASSFFPAGISYEQY
clone size: NA; CDR3 length: 12; J gene: TRBJ1-2; V gene: TRBV11-2; CDR3 protein: ASSSRGIHYGYT
clone size: NA; CDR3 length: 12; J gene: TRBJ1-2; V gene: TRBV7-2; CDR3 protein: ASSLVARANGYT
clone size: NA; CDR3 length: 13; J gene: TRBJ1-3; V gene: TRBV9; CDR3 protein: ASSTRQGPGNTIY
clone size: NA; CDR3 length: 13; J gene: TRBJ2-5; V gene: TRBV30; CDR3 protein: AWSVRRVTKETQY
clone size: NA; CDR3 length: 12; J gene: TRBJ1-6; V gene: TRBV7-9; CDR3 protein: ASSPDRGNSPLH
clone size: NA; CDR3 length: 13; J gene: TRBJ2-5; V gene: TRBV5-4; CDR3 protein: ASSSRGKGQETQY
clone size: NA; CDR3 length: 9; J gene: TRBJ2-1; V gene: TRBV20-1; CDR3 protein: SASRFGEQF
clone size: NA; CDR3 length: 12; J gene: TRBJ2-7; V gene: TRBV29-1; CDR3 protein: SAKGQDGSYEQY
clone size: NA; CDR3 length: 13; J gene: TRBJ1-1; V gene: TRBV18; CDR3 protein: ASSPPKGARTEAF
clone size: NA; CDR3 length: 11; J gene: TRBJ2-7; V gene: TRBV6-5; CDR3 protein: ASSKTSSYEQY
clone size: NA; CDR3 length: 15; J gene: TRBJ2-2; V gene: TRBV5-4; CDR3 protein: ASSLYGLAIHTGELF
clone size: NA; CDR3 length: 14; J gene: TRBJ1-2; V gene: TRBV5-5; CDR3 protein: ASSLLRRDGAYGYT
clone size: NA; CDR3 length: 12; J gene: TRBJ1-2; V gene: TRBV18; CDR3 protein: ASSPPQGQGGYT
clone size: NA; CDR3 length: 10; J gene: TRBJ1-2; V gene: TRBV14; CDR3 protein: ASSRTAYGYT
clone size: once; CDR3 length: 13; J gene: TRBJ1-6; V gene: TRBV7-2; CDR3 protein: ASSLGAVVGSPLH